Each of the 30 T cell receptor beta chains below was sequenced from the same sample in a study of Ad26.COV2.S vaccination and SARS-CoV-2 variants. Assay: immunoSEQ multiplex PCR; the TCRdb copy retains only in-frame clones and omits some. In the table there are 87,000 or so clones, approximately 86% of which are singletons. Sample: peripheral blood, taken after recovery from COVID-19. The receptors shown here come from a human donor who had recovered from COVID-19.

The gene calls are TRBV29-1 and TRBJ2-1; 7 bases fit TRBD1. CDR3 length: 14 amino acids. The germline CDR1 and CDR2 sequences are SQVTM and ANQGSEA. The V gene end was trimmed by 4 bases and the J gene end by 7 bases; junction bases not matched to a gene: 10. CDR3 loop: CSVAGAGGPNEQFF. CDR3 coding DNA: TGCAGCGTTGCTGGGGCAGGGGGACCGAATGAGCAGTTCTTC.

This chain's CDR3 is CASSLSGGLGEAFF. The CDR3, as DNA: TGTGCCAGCTCACTTTCGGGGGGCCTGGGGGAAGCTTTCTTT. The chain is built from TRBV18 and TRBJ1-1, with D tentatively TRBD1 (6 bases). With 4 bases removed from V and 8 bases from J, the gap between germline ends came to 17 bases. CDR1 is KGHSH and CDR2 is LQKENI in the germline V gene. This CDR3 contains 14 residues. Complete variable domain (other parts from reference TRBV18 and TRBJ1-1): NAGVMQNPRHLVRRRGQEARLRCSPMKGHSHVYWYRQLPEEGLKFMVYLQKENIIDESGMPKERFSAEFPKEGPSILRIQQVVRGDSAAYFCASSLSGGLGEAFFGQGTRLTVV.

V usage is TRBV19 and J usage is TRBJ2-7, with TRBD2 identical over 10 bases. With V trimmed by 5 bases and J by 3 bases, 4 bases remained unmatched. The V gene's germline CDR1 is LNHDA and CDR2 SQIVND (reference sequence). This CDR3 comprises 14 residues. The CDR3 bases are TGTGCCAGTAGTGCGGCTAGCGGGGGCTACGAGCAGTACTTC. The encoded protein is CASSAASGGYEQYF.

The V and J genes are TRBV5-1 and TRBJ1-2; D remains unclear. Germline CDR1 SGHRS, CDR2 YFSETQ. V lost 5 bases and J lost 4, with 12 bases in between. The CDR3 loop spans 13 amino acids. The CDR3 bases are TGCGCCAGCAGGGCCGACGGGGTCTATGGCTACACCTTC. This gives the protein CASRADGVYGYTF.

The V and J genes are TRBV2 and TRBJ2-2, with D hard to call. V was shortened by 3 bases and J by 5 bases, with 4 bases between the two germline ends. CDR1 is SNHLY, CDR2 FYNNEI, per germline. This CDR3 is 12 amino acids long. DNA of the CDR3: TGTGCCAGCAGTGAGGGAACCGGGGAGCTGTTTTTT. It is translated as CASSEGTGELFF.

Written as DNA, the CDR3 is TGTGCCAGCAGCCTCCACGGGGAGACGGCTTTCTTT. Amino acid sequence: CASSLHGETAFF. The chain carries TRBV9 and TRBJ1-1; no reliable D call. This CDR3 comprises 12 residues. V lost 4 bases and J lost 11, with 15 bases in between. The germline V gene has CDR1 SGDLS and CDR2 YYNGEE.

The rearrangement links TRBV5-1 to TRBJ2-5; D is possibly TRBD1 or TRBD2 (5 bases each). Germline values: CDR1 SGHRS, CDR2 YFSETQ. The CDR3 has 17 residues. Trimming left V 0 bases short and J 7 bases short, with 22 bases between. DNA of the CDR3: TGCGCCAGCAGCTTGGTAGCGCGAGGGAGTTTTAGGGGGACCCAGTACTTC. Translated: CASSLVARGSFRGTQYF.

This chain links TRBV15 with TRBJ1-2; perhaps TRBD1 as D (6 bases). Germline assignment: CDR1 LNHNV and CDR2 YYDKDF (reference sequence). V was trimmed by 0 bases and J by 7 bases, leaving 15 bases between them. This CDR3 has 15 residues. CDR3 bases: TGTGCCACCAGCAGAGAAAATACAGGGTTGGGTGGCTACACCTTC. Translated, it gives CATSRENTGLGGYTF.

The CDR3 reads CASTLEGNGGYTF. CDR3 DNA: TGTGCCAGTACCCTGGAGGGGAATGGTGGCTACACCTTC. The chain joins TRBV19 to TRBJ1-2, with D possibly being TRBD1 (5 bases). Germline lookup yields CDR1 LNHDA and CDR2 SQIVND (reference sequence). This CDR3 is built from 13 residues. V lost 7 bases and J 7 bases, leaving 16 bases between the germline ends.

This clone was counted once. The chain couples TRBV28 to TRBJ2-2; possibly TRBD1 or TRBD2 for D (7 bases each). V lost 5 bases to trimming and J lost 0 bases, with 13 bases between them. CDR3 size: 16 residues. From germline, CDR1 is MDHEN and CDR2 SYDVKM. The CDR3 region has the DNA TGTGCCAGCAGTCCCCAGGGGGGGGCGAACACCGGGGAGCTGTTTTTT. Its protein product is CASSPQGGANTGELFF.

This clone has more than one count but fewer than ten. The rearrangement links TRBV29-1 to TRBJ2-7; maybe TRBD2 (6 bases). V was pared by 7 bases and J by 4 bases, with 17 bases between. The CDR3 has 13 residues. Germline-derived CDR1 and CDR2 are SQVTM and ANQGSEA. CDR3 protein: CSAGSFGGYEQYF. Written as DNA, the CDR3 is TGCAGCGCCGGTTCTTTTGGGGGGTACGAGCAGTACTTC.

This rearrangement joins TRBV18 to TRBJ2-7; 10 bases fit TRBD1. Germline V gene lookup returns CDR1 KGHSH and CDR2 LQKENI. With 0 bases clipped from V and 6 bases from J, the junction kept 8 bases outside the gene matches. CDR3 length equals 16 residues. The CDR3 loop is CASSPPTGGDFGEQYF. In DNA, the CDR3 is TGTGCCAGCTCACCACCGACAGGGGGCGACTTCGGCGAGCAGTACTTC.

The V gene is TRBV28, the J gene TRBJ1-6, with 9 bases aligning to TRBD1. V shed 6 bases, J shed 10 bases, and the junction held 7 bases outside the gene matches. The CDR3 is 14 residues long. CDR1 is MDHEN and CDR2 is SYDVKM in the germline V gene. CDR3 sequence (DNA): TGTGCCAGCAGCCTGACAGGGGGACGATCACCCCTCCACTTT. Translated, it gives CASSLTGGRSPLHF.

Only one count was recorded for this clone. The V and J genes are TRBV23-1 and TRBJ2-7; no firm D call. TRBV23-1 is annotated as an ORF whose role is uncertain. This CDR3 is 15 amino acids long. Trimming stripped 3 bases from V and 6 bases from J, with 18 bases between. CDR3 in amino acids: CASSQSEGRSGEQYF. The CDR3 DNA sequence: TGCGCCAGCAGTCAGTCGGAAGGAAGAAGTGGCGAGCAGTACTTC.

The rearrangement uses TRBV20-1 and TRBJ2-3; 13 nucleotides match TRBD2. CDR1 is DFQATT and CDR2 is SNEGSKA in the germline V gene (reference sequence). The trim removed 3 bases at V and 6 bases at J, leaving 9 bases unmatched. The CDR3 covers 16 residues. DNA of the CDR3: TGCAGTGCTAGTGTTACCGGGACTAGCGGGGCGGATACGCAGTATTTT. Its translation: CSASVTGTSGADTQYF.

The V and J genes are TRBV7-9 and TRBJ1-2; TRBD1 agrees at 7 bases. The J segment lost 4 bases and the V segment lost 5 bases, leaving 7 bases of the junction unmatched. The CDR3 length is 14 residues. Germline V gives CDR1 SEHNR, CDR2 FQNEAQ (reference sequence). As DNA, the CDR3 is TGTGCCAGCAGCCCGGGACAGCTTTTCTATGGCTACACCTTC. This encodes CASSPGQLFYGYTF.

This clone was seen a few times. The rearrangement uses TRBV3-1 (or the pseudogene TRBV3-2) and TRBJ1-2; D uncertain. This CDR3 has 10 amino acids. Germline CDR1 and CDR2: LGHDT and YNNKEL (reference sequence). Trimming shortened V by 4 bases and J by 4 bases, and 1 base separated the two germline ends. CDR3 coding DNA: TGTGCCAGCAGCCTCTATGGCTACACCTTC. Encoded protein: CASSLYGYTF.

The chain is built from TRBV27 and TRBJ2-6; no clear D gene. The V end lost 7 bases, the J end lost 0 bases, and 4 bases lay between the germline ends. The germline gives CDR1 MNHEY, CDR2 SMNVEV (reference sequence). This CDR3 comprises 13 residues. DNA of the CDR3: TGTGCCAGCACCCTCTCTGGGGCCAACGTCCTGACTTTC. It specifies CASTLSGANVLTF.

This chain uses TRBV28 with TRBJ1-6; no clear D gene. The V gene's germline CDR1 is MDHEN and CDR2 SYDVKM. The CDR3 length is 16 residues. Trimming took 5 bases from V and 9 from J, leaving 20 bases between them. The CDR3 nucleotides read TGTGCCAGCAGTCCAACGGACGGACCTGGGCGTTCACCCCTCCACTTT. Translated, it gives CASSPTDGPGRSPLHF.

V and J are TRBV19 and TRBJ1-3; D uncertain. CDR3 size: 17 residues. Germline CDR1 and CDR2: LNHDA and SQIVND (reference sequence). Trimming took 5 bases from V and 0 from J, leaving 17 bases between them. The DNA of the CDR3 is TGTGCCAGTAGTGTTTGGCTGAGGTGGGGCTCTGGAAACACCATATATTTT. Encoded protein: CASSVWLRWGSGNTIYF.

The chain combines TRBV7-9 with TRBJ1-2; D may be TRBD1 (5 bases). V dropped 4 bases and J dropped 1 base, with 13 bases sitting between them. The CDR3 extends over 15 amino acids. CDR1 and CDR2 (germline): SEHNR, FQNEAQ (reference sequence). The CDR3 coding sequence is TGTGCCAGCAGCTGGGGGGGACTCCTTAACTATGGCTACACCTTC. This sequence encodes CASSWGGLLNYGYTF.

This chain links TRBV19 with TRBJ2-5, with a weak D call TRBD1 (5 bases). The CDR3 contains 10 residues. Trimming stripped 5 bases from V and 7 bases from J, with 5 bases between. CDR1 is LNHDA and CDR2 is SQIVND in the germline V gene (reference sequence). CDR3 DNA sequence: TGTGCCAGTAGTGGGGCGACCCAGTACTTC. Its protein product is CASSGATQYF.

This sequence joins TRBV12-5 and TRBJ2-1; TRBD2 matches 13 bases. J was trimmed by 3 bases and V by 1 base; bases with no gene match: 9. This CDR3 has 19 residues. The germline V gene encodes CDR1 LGHNT and CDR2 FRNRAP. The CDR3 reads CASGLDRTSGSRLYNEQFF. The CDR3 DNA follows: TGTGCTAGTGGTTTGGACCGGACTAGCGGGAGCCGACTCTACAATGAGCAGTTCTTC.

V gene TRBV27 combines with J gene TRBJ2-1, with 9 positions matching TRBD2. Losses at the gene ends were 3 bases for V and 9 bases for J; bases not matched to a gene: 3. The CDR3 has 13 residues. In germline, CDR1 is MNHEY, CDR2 SMNVEV (reference sequence). CDR3 residues: CASSFGLASEQFF. CDR3 nucleotides: TGTGCCAGCAGTTTCGGACTAGCGAGTGAGCAGTTCTTC.

This chain uses TRBV28 with TRBJ2-3, with 10 bases identical to TRBD2. The CDR3 is made up of 17 amino acids. V lost 2 bases, J lost 3 bases, and 8 bases stayed unmatched. CDR1 and CDR2 from the germline V gene are MDHEN and SYDVKM. CDR3 coding DNA: TGTGCCAGCAGTTTAGTCCTAGCGGGAGTAGGGACAGATACGCAGTATTTT. It specifies CASSLVLAGVGTDTQYF.

This clone has a single count. At one end the junction does not follow the germline gene, possibly because of a read error. Different DNA sequences within this sample yield the same CDR3. The chain is built from TRBV4-1 and TRBJ1-1; 7 positions match TRBD1. The CDR3 is 16 amino acids. Germline V CDR1 and CDR2: MGHRA, YSYEKL. The CDR3 reads CASSQKGDRANTEAFF. In nucleotides, the CDR3 is TGTGCCAGCAGCCAAAAGGGCGACAGGGCGAACACTGAAGCTTTCTTT.

This clone was found a few times. One junction end disagrees with the germline gene, perhaps due to a read error. The chain links TRBV10-1 to TRBJ2-7, with a possible D match to TRBD1 (7 bases). This CDR3 contains 11 residues. The germline CDR1 and CDR2 sequences are WNHNN and SYGVQD (reference sequence). As DNA, the CDR3 is TGCGCCCGCAGGGGGGTAGACGAGCAGTACTTC. Translating it yields CARRGVDEQYF.

V and J are TRBV7-9 and TRBJ1-4; D possibly corresponds to TRBD1 (6 bases). The length of the CDR3 is 13 residues. From germline, CDR1 is SEHNR and CDR2 FQNEAQ (reference sequence). V was trimmed by 5 bases and J by 7 bases, leaving 11 bases between them. The CDR3 region has the DNA TGTGCCAGCAGCCCAACAGGGTTTGAAAAACTGTTTTTT. Its translation: CASSPTGFEKLFF.

V is TRBV28 and J is TRBJ1-5; no clear D. The germline CDR1 and CDR2 sequences are MDHEN and SYDVKM. Trimming took off 1 base at V and 0 bases at J, with 4 bases between the two ends. The CDR3 has 14 residues. In DNA form, the CDR3 reads TGTGCCAGCAGTTTATATCATAGCAATCAGCCCCAGCATTTT. Its protein product is CASSLYHSNQPQHF.

This clone was observed a handful of times. The chain joins TRBV6-5 to TRBJ2-2; TRBD2 matches at 11 bases. CDR1 is MNHEY, CDR2 SVGAGI, per germline. V was clipped by 6 bases and J by 2 bases; unmatched bases: 2. This CDR3 comprises 15 residues. The CDR3 loop is CASRTSGVNTGELFF. In DNA form, the CDR3 reads TGTGCCAGCAGGACTAGCGGGGTAAACACCGGGGAGCTGTTTTTT.